Described below is a single T cell receptor beta chain sequence and its context. Antigen specificity is unknown. This record belongs to a study of identical twins. Study conclusions and caveats: Insertions ran lower in abundant cord blood beta clonotypes, though not in memory repertoires. Cross-sectional statistics, not tracking of the same donors, supported the conclusions.

A universal primer site came from template switching; cDNA carried unique molecular identifiers. Via MiXCR, TCRdb re-called the 5' RACE reads, giving one row per CDR3 protein. The data contain about 900,000 distinct CDR3 sequences, around an eighth of them singletons. The same data also contributed to another study, on yellow fever vaccine responses in identical twins.

The TCR sequence derives from a woman between 18 and 30 years old in good health. Sequenced input: PBMCs.

In DNA form, the CDR3 reads TGTGCCAGCAGGCTGGCCCATCATGAGACCCAGTACTTC. It specifies CASRLAHHETQYF. The rearrangement links TRBV6-1 to TRBJ2-5; D is unclear. CDR3 length: 13 amino acids. V was cut by 6 bases and J by 5 bases, with 13 bases left in between. In germline, CDR1 is MNHNS, CDR2 SASEGT.